The present T cell receptor (beta chain) was sequenced within a study of tumor-infiltrating lymphocytes in oesophageal squamous cell carcinoma. The CDR3 runs to 16 residues. The germline V gene encodes CDR1 SGHVS and CDR2 FQNEAQ. TCRdb re-called the PCR reads through MiXCR, storing one row per CDR3 protein. The profile shows some 25,000 distinct CDR3 sequences, under 50% of them singletons. Sequencing was carried out using esophageal tumor tissue. The receptor comes from a male donor with esophageal squamous cell carcinoma. The genes are TRBV7-8 and TRBJ2-4, with D tentatively TRBD1 (6 bases). Gene TRBJ2-1 matches the end of the DNA better, so the J call may be wrong. The CDR3 loop reads CASSFSATGNYNEQFF. The CDR3 bases are TGTGCCAGCAGCTTCTCCGCAACAGGGAATTACAATGAGCAGTTCTTC.